Presented here are 20 T cell receptor beta chains from one specimen sequenced in a study of blood T cell repertoires in COVID-19. Clones were read by immunoSEQ multiplex PCR, and TCRdb kept only the in-frame ones, dropping some. The sample includes around 400,000 clones, 85% to 90% seen only once; the top ten take about 1.8%. The sequenced material came from PBMCs or T cells enriched from blood (not recorded which). The receptors were sampled from a woman in her twenties or thirties who had recovered from COVID-19.

This chain joins TRBV28 and TRBJ2-7; D is possibly TRBD2 (8 bases). The V and J ends lost 8 bases and 5 bases respectively, with 34 bases between them. The germline gives CDR1 MDHEN, CDR2 SYDVKM. The CDR3 loop spans 19 amino acids. In nucleotides, the CDR3 is TGTGCCAGCCTTAGGGGGCAGCCGGTTACCGGGAGGGCCGAGGACGAGCAGTACTTC. Its translation: CASLRGQPVTGRAEDEQYF. The variable domain in full, with the rest retrieved from reference TRBV28 and TRBJ2-7, is DVKVTQSSRYLVKRTGEKVFLECVQDMDHENMFWYRQDPGLGLRLIYFSYDVKMKEKGDIPEGYSVSREKKERFSLILESASTNQTSMYLCASLRGQPVTGRAEDEQYFGPGTRLTVT.

CDR3: CASSQLRGAAFF. The CDR3 DNA reads TGTGCCAGCTCACAACTCCGGGGGGCTGCTTTCTTT. The chain joins TRBV18 to TRBJ1-1, with a possible D match to TRBD1 (6 bases). The germline V gene has CDR1 KGHSH and CDR2 LQKENI. The germline V and J ends were trimmed by 4 bases and 11 bases, with 14 bases remaining between them. This CDR3 comprises 12 residues. The full variable domain, in which reference TRBV18 and TRBJ1-1 provide the parts outside the CDR3, is NAGVMQNPRHLVRRRGQEARLRCSPMKGHSHVYWYRQLPEEGLKFMVYLQKENIIDESGMPKERFSAEFPKEGPSILRIQQVVRGDSAAYFCASSQLRGAAFFGQGTRLTVV.

A remark on this clone: The same CDR3 arises from other DNA sequences in this sample as well. V is TRBV30 and J is TRBJ2-5, with 11 nucleotides matching TRBD2. The germline V gene has CDR1 GTSNPN and CDR2 SVGIG (reference sequence). CDR3 length: 15 residues. V lost 0 bases to trimming and J lost 5 bases; unmatched junction nucleotides: 5. This CDR3 is CAWSVSGGARETQYF. CDR3 coding DNA: TGTGCCTGGAGTGTTAGCGGGGGGGCCCGGGAGACCCAGTACTTC. Together with reference TRBV30 and TRBJ2-5, the CDR3 gives the full variable domain: SQTIHQWPATLVQPVGSPLSLECTVEGTSNPNLYWYRQAAGRGLQLLFYSVGIGQISSEVPQNLSASRPQDRQFILSSKKLLLSDSGFYLCAWSVSGGARETQYFGPGTRLLVL.

The chain links TRBV28 to TRBJ2-7; TRBD2 agrees at 10 bases. Per the germline V gene, CDR1 is MDHEN and CDR2 is SYDVKM. This CDR3 has 15 residues. With V trimmed by 5 bases and J by 3 bases, 7 bases remained unmatched. This CDR3 is CASSTLAGGSYEQYF. The CDR3 region has the DNA TGTGCCAGCAGTACTTTAGCGGGGGGTAGCTACGAGCAGTACTTC.

This rearrangement joins TRBV7-9 to TRBJ1-2; 8 bases map to TRBD1. V lost 5 bases and J lost 4; bases outside the gene matches: 3. This CDR3 region has 13 residues. From germline, CDR1 is SEHNR and CDR2 FQNEAQ (reference sequence). The CDR3 protein is CASSDRGGYGYTF. DNA of the CDR3: TGTGCCAGCAGCGACAGGGGCGGCTATGGCTACACCTTC.

V usage is TRBV14 and J usage is TRBJ2-7; D ambiguous. V gave up 0 bases and J gave up 3 bases, with 6 bases separating them. Germline CDR1 and CDR2: SGHDN and FVKESK. The CDR3 is 13 residues long. The CDR3 protein is CASSQDLLYEQYF. CDR3 nucleotides: TGTGCCAGCAGCCAAGACCTCCTCTACGAGCAGTACTTC.

There are a few counts of this clone. The chain uses TRBV5-8 and TRBJ1-2; TRBD1 matches 7 bases. CDR1 SGHTS and CDR2 YDEGEE come from the germline V gene. The ends lost 6 bases at V and 2 bases at J; junction bases unmatched: 7. The CDR3 totals 14 residues. The DNA of the CDR3 is TGTGCCAGCACCCGACAGGGCCGGAACTATGGCTACACCTTC. Its protein product is CASTRQGRNYGYTF.

This chain links TRBV3-1 (or the pseudogene TRBV3-2) with TRBJ1-1, with no clear D. Trimming took 2 bases from V and 1 from J, leaving 11 bases between them. There are 15 residues in the CDR3. CDR1 is LGHDT and CDR2 is YNNKEL in the germline V gene (reference sequence). The CDR3 loop reads CASSQWQVRNTEAFF. The CDR3 DNA is TGTGCCAGCAGCCAATGGCAGGTAAGGAACACTGAAGCTTTCTTT.

The count of this clone is one. This chain joins TRBV19 and TRBJ2-1, with 13 bases aligning to TRBD2. Germline lookup yields CDR1 LNHDA and CDR2 SQIVND (reference sequence). The CDR3 runs 15 residues. J lost 8 bases, V lost 3 bases, and 4 bases had no gene match. The CDR3 region has the DNA TGTGCCAGTAGTATCACGACTAGCGGGGGGTATGAGCAGTTCTTC. Protein sequence: CASSITTSGGYEQFF.

The rearrangement links TRBV19 to TRBJ2-1; 10 bases line up with TRBD1. CDR1 and CDR2 from the germline V gene are LNHDA and SQIVND (reference sequence). The trim removed 1 base at V and 13 bases at J, leaving 7 bases unmatched. This CDR3 contains 14 residues. The CDR3 nucleotides are TGTGCCAGTAGTATAGCGAGGGACAGGGGAGGCCAGTTCTTC. This encodes CASSIARDRGGQFF. The complete variable domain, with remaining parts taken from reference TRBV19 and TRBJ2-1, reads DGGITQSPKYLFRKEGQNVTLSCEQNLNHDAMYWYRQDPGQGLRLIYYSQIVNDFQKGDIAEGYSVSREKKESFPLTVTSAQKNPTAFYLCASSIARDRGGQFFGPGTRLTVL.

The rearrangement joins TRBV5-6 to TRBJ1-3; no clear D gene. CDR3 size: 15 residues. Germline lookup yields CDR1 SGHDT and CDR2 YYEEEE. With 3 bases removed from V and 1 base from J, the gap between germline ends came to 11 bases. DNA of the CDR3: TGTGCCAGCAGCTCAAAACAGTTTTCTGGAAACACCATATATTTT. It is translated as CASSSKQFSGNTIYF.

The rearrangement joins TRBV4-1 to TRBJ1-1; possibly TRBD1 for D (6 bases). Trimming removed 6 bases from V and 8 bases from J, with 13 bases in between. Germline assignment: CDR1 MGHRA and CDR2 YSYEKL. This CDR3 spans 12 amino acids. The CDR3 region has the DNA TGCGCCAGCAGTTACACAGGGCTGGAAGCTTTCTTT. It yields the protein CASSYTGLEAFF.

The chain combines TRBV28 with TRBJ1-6, with D hard to call. V lost 4 bases and J 10 bases, leaving 14 bases between the germline ends. CDR3 length: 14 residues. From germline, CDR1 is MDHEN and CDR2 SYDVKM. Written as DNA, the CDR3 is TGTGCCAGCAGTTCGAGGGATAGATGGTCACCCCTCCACTTT. Translating gives CASSSRDRWSPLHF.

The rearrangement uses TRBV3-1 (or the pseudogene TRBV3-2) and TRBJ2-5; no firm D call. CDR3 length: 17 residues. The V end was cut by 3 bases, the J end by 0 bases, with 17 bases between. Germline assignment: CDR1 LGHDT and CDR2 YNNKEL (reference sequence). The CDR3 region has the DNA TGTGCCAGCAGCCACCTGAGTCGGGTCTCGTACCAAGAGACCCAGTACTTC. Translation: CASSHLSRVSYQETQYF.

The J gene is TRBJ2-1, the V gene TRBV11-2, with D perhaps TRBD2 (6 bases). Per the germline V gene, CDR1 is SGHAT and CDR2 is FQNNGV. V gave up 5 bases and J gave up 7 bases, with 24 bases separating them. There are 17 residues in the CDR3. The CDR3 DNA reads TGTGCCAGCAGCGCGCACGGGACTCAAGCTGAGAAAAATGAGCAGTTCTTC. It yields the protein CASSAHGTQAEKNEQFF.

CDR3 sequence: CASSDWSFNSPLHF. The CDR3 DNA sequence: TGTGCCAGCAGTGACTGGAGTTTTAATTCACCCCTCCACTTT. The V gene is TRBV25-1, the J gene TRBJ1-6; D is unresolved. Germline V CDR1 and CDR2: MGHDK, SYGVNS. Trimming cost V 3 bases and J 6 bases, with 9 bases left between them. CDR3 size: 14 residues.

Only a few counts were recorded for this clone. This chain uses TRBV2 with TRBJ1-5; D is ambiguous. V was cut by 4 bases and J by 8 bases, with 12 bases left in between. Germline-derived CDR1 and CDR2 are SNHLY and FYNNEI. The CDR3 length is 13 residues. Written as DNA, the CDR3 is TGTGCCAGCAGTGTGGCGGTGTTGGAGCCCCAGCATTTT. Translating gives CASSVAVLEPQHF.

The V and J genes are TRBV10-3 and TRBJ2-2; D is perhaps TRBD1 (5 bases). This CDR3 contains 15 residues. Trimming took 3 bases from V and 7 from J, leaving 15 bases between them. Germline assignment: CDR1 ENHRY and CDR2 SYGVKD. Here the CDR3 DNA reads TGTGCCATCAGTGAACTTCGGACAACCAACGGGGAGCTGTTTTTT. Protein product: CAISELRTTNGELFF.

This chain connects TRBV29-1 to TRBJ1-2; 7 nucleotides align to TRBD1. Germline CDR1 reads SQVTM; CDR2 reads ANQGSEA. This CDR3 is built from 15 residues. Germline trimming cut 6 bases from V and 0 bases from J; bases unmatched to any gene: 10. As DNA, the CDR3 is TGCAGCGTCGAACACCTGGGACAGTCTAACTATGGCTACACCTTC. This translates into CSVEHLGQSNYGYTF.

The chain carries TRBV7-2 and TRBJ2-5, with 9 bases aligning to TRBD2. This CDR3 contains 15 residues. Germline loops: CDR1 SGHTA, CDR2 FQGNSA. With V trimmed by 1 base and J by 5 bases, 5 bases remained unmatched. This CDR3 is CASSLDGGGAETQYF. CDR3 DNA: TGTGCCAGCAGCTTAGATGGCGGGGGGGCGGAGACCCAGTACTTC.